This TCR beta chain was sequenced during a study of T-cell memory formation after mild COVID-19. As for this clonotype: Its specificity is not known.

Study observations and caveats: Later expanders leaned toward CD4+, whereas clones contracting from day 15 to 85 were balanced CD4/CD8. Mainly CM and EM harbored the contracting CD4+ clones; mainly EMRA harbored the CD8+ ones. The appearance of some responding clones in pre-infection memory suggested that cross-reactive memory joined.

V shed 2 bases and J shed 2 bases, with 9 bases lying between them. CDR1 and CDR2 (germline): MGHRA, YSYEKL. CDR3 length: 14 amino acids. TCRdb itself ran the 5' RACE reads through MiXCR, one entry per CDR3 protein. The data show approximately 300,000 distinct CDR3 sequences, with approximately 8% seen just once and around a fifth held by the top ten. This TCR was sampled from a man younger than 30 who had mild COVID-19 (a few samples of this study predate the infection). Cell type and time point are not known. Sequenced material: PBMCs or a T cell subset sorted from them (not recorded which). This chain links TRBV4-1 with TRBJ2-5, with a weak D call TRBD1 (5 bases). CDR3 residues: CASSQYQGQETQYF. The CDR3 nucleotides read TGCGCCAGCAGCCAATATCAGGGTCAAGAGACCCAGTACTTC.